This T cell receptor beta chain was identified in a study of HIV-infected patients and healthy controls. No cell fractionation was done, so the repertoire covers all unsorted peripheral blood T cells. Reverse transcription used around 540 ng RNA and constant-region primers for alpha and beta. Alpha and beta chain libraries were made separately by chain-specific third strand synthesis with multiplexing indices. From the 5' RACE reads, TCRdb called clonotypes with MiXCR, one entry per CDR3 protein. The table includes about 19,000 distinct CDR3 sequences, about 8.9% detected once. In this sample, this clonotype turned up a few times. The V and J ends lost 10 bases and 5 bases respectively, with 18 bases between them. The length of the CDR3 is 14 residues. Germline CDR1 reads ENHRY; CDR2 reads SYGVKD.

The chain is built from TRBV10-3 and TRBJ1-5; weak D call: TRBD1 (5 bases). The receptor was derived from an adult in good health. The material sequenced was blood. In nucleotides, the CDR3 is TGTGCCACTCCAGGGAATAGAAGGGATCAGCCCCAGCATTTT. This sequence encodes CATPGNRRDQPQHF.